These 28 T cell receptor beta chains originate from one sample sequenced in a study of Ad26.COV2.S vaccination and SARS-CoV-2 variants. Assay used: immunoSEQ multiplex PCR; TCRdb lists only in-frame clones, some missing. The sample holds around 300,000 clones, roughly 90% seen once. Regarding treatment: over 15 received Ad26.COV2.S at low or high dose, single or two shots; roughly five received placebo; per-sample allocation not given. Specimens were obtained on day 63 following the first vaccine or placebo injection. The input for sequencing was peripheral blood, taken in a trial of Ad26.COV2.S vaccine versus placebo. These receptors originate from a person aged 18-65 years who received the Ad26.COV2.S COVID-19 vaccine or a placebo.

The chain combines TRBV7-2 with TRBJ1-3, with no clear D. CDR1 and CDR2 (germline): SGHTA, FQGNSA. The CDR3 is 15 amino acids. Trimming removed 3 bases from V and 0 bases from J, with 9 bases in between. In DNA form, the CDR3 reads TGTGCCAGCAGCTTCGTTGCCGGCTCTGGAAACACCATATATTTT. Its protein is CASSFVAGSGNTIYF.

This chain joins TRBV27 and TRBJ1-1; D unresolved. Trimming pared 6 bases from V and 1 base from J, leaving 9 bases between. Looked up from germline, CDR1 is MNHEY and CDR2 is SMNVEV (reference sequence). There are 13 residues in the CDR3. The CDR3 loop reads CASRDHPNTEAFF. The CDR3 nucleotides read TGTGCCAGCAGGGACCACCCGAACACTGAAGCTTTCTTT.

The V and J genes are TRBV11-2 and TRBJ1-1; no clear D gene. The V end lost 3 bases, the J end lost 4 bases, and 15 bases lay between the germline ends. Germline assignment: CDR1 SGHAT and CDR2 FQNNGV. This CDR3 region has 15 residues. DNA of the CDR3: TGTGCCAGCAGCTTGGGAATGGGTCGAGTCACTGAAGCTTTCTTT. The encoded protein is CASSLGMGRVTEAFF.

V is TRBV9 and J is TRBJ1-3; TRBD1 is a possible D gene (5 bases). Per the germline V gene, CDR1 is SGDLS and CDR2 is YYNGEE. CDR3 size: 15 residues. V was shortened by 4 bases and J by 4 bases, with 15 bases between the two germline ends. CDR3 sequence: CASSLDWGSGNTIYF. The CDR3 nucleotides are TGTGCCAGCAGCTTAGATTGGGGGTCCGGAAACACCATATATTTT. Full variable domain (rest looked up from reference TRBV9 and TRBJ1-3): DSGVTQTPKHLITATGQRVTLRCSPRSGDLSVYWYQQSLDQGLQFLIQYYNGEERAKGNILERFSAQQFPDLHSELNLSSLELGDSALYFCASSLDWGSGNTIYFGEGSWLTVV.

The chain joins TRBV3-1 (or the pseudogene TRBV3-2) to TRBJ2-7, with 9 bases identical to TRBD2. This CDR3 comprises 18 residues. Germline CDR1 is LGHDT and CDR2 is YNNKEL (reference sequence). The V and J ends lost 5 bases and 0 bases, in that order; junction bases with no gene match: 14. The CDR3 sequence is CASSGGGAGSRSSYEQYF. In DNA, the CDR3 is TGTGCCAGCAGCGGCGGGGGGGCCGGTTCTCGGAGCTCCTACGAGCAGTACTTC.

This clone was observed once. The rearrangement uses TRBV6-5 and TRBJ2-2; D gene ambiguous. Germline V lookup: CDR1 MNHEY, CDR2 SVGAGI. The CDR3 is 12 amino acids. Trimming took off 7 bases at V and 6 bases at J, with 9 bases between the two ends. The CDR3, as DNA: TGTGCCAGCATGTATGGGTCCGGGGAGCTGTTTTTT. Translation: CASMYGSGELFF.

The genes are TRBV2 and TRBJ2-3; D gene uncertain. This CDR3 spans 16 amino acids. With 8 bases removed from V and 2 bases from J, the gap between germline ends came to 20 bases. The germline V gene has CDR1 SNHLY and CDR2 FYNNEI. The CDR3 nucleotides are TGTGCCAGCTCCCCCTACTTTGCGATGACCACAGATACGCAGTATTTT. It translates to CASSPYFAMTTDTQYF.

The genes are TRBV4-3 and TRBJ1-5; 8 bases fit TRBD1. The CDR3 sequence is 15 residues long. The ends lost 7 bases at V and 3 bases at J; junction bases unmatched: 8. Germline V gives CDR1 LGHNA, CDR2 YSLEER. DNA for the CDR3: TGCGCCAGCACCGGGACAGGTCTCGACAATCAGCCCCAGCATTTT. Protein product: CASTGTGLDNQPQHF.

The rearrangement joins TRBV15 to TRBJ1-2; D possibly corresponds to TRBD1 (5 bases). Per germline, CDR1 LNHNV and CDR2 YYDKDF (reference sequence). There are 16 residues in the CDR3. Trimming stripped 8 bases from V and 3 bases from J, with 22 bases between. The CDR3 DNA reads TGTGCCACCTTTGACCGAAAGGGGTCTTTAGACTATGGCTACACCTTC. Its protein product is CATFDRKGSLDYGYTF.

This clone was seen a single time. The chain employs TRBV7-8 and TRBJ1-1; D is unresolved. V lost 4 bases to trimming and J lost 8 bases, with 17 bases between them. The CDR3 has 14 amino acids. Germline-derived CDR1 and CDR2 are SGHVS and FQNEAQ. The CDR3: CASSSPPVVIEAFF. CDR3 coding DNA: TGTGCCAGCAGCTCCCCCCCGGTGGTAATAGAAGCTTTCTTT.

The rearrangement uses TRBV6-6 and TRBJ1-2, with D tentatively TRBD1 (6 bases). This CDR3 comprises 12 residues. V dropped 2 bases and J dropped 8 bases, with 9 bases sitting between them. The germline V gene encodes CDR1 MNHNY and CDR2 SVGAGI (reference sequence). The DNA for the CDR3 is TGTGCCAGCAGTTACCCAGGGGAAGGCTACACCTTC. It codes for CASSYPGEGYTF.

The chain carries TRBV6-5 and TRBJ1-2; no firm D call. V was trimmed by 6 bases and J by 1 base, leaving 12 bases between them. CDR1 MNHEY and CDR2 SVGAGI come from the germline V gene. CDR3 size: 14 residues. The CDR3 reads CASRYRLGNYGYTF. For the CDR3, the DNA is TGTGCCAGCAGATACAGACTCGGTAACTATGGCTACACCTTC.

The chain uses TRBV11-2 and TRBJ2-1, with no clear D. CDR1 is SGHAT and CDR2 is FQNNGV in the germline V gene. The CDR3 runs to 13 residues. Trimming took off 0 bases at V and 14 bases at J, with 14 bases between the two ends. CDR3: CASSLDTYIGEFF. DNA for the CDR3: TGTGCCAGCAGCTTAGATACCTATATTGGGGAGTTCTTC.

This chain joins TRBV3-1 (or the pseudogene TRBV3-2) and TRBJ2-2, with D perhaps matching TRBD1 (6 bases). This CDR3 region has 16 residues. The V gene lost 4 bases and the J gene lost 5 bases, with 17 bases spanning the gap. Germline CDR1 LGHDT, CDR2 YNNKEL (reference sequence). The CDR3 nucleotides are TGTGCCAGCAGCCCACCCATGAACAGGGTTACCGGGGAGCTGTTTTTT. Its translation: CASSPPMNRVTGELFF.

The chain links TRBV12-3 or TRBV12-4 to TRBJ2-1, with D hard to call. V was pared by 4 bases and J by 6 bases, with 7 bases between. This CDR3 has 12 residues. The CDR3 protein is CASSWSFNEQFF. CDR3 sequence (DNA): TGTGCCAGCAGTTGGTCTTTCAATGAGCAGTTCTTC.

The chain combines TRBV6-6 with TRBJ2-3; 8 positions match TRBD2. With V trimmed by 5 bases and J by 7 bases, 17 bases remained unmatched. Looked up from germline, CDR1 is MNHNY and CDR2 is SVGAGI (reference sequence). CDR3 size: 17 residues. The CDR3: CASSRPPPGLDPHTQYF. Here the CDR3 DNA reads TGTGCCAGCAGTCGACCCCCTCCGGGACTAGACCCTCATACGCAGTATTTT.

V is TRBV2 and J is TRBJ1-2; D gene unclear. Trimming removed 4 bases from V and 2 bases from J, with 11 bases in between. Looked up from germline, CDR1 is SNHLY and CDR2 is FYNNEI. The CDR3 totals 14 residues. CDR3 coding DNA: TGTGCCAGCAGTGGCCTTCAGAAAAACTATGGCTACACCTTC. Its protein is CASSGLQKNYGYTF.

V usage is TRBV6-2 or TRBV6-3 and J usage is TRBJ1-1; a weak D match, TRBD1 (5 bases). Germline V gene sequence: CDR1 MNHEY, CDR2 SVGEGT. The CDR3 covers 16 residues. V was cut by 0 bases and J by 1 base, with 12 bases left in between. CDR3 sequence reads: CASSYSAGGTNTEAFF. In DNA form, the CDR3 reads TGTGCCAGCAGTTACTCTGCGGGGGGAACGAACACTGAAGCTTTCTTT.

CDR3 coding DNA: TGTGCCAGCAGCCCAACCTTAGGGACGACAGGGCTTCATGAGCAGTTCTTC. Its protein product is CASSPTLGTTGLHEQFF. V and J are TRBV7-9 and TRBJ2-1, with 7 positions matching TRBD1. The junction had 18 bases not matched to a gene; V was cut back by 5 bases and J by 8 bases. CDR1 is SEHNR and CDR2 is FQNEAQ in the germline V gene (reference sequence). The CDR3 has 17 amino acids.

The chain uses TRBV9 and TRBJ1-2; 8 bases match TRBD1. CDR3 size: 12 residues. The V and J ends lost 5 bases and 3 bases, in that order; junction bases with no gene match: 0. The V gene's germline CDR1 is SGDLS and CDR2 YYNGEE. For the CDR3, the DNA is TGTGCCAGCAGGGACAGGGACTATGGCTACACCTTC. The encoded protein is CASRDRDYGYTF.

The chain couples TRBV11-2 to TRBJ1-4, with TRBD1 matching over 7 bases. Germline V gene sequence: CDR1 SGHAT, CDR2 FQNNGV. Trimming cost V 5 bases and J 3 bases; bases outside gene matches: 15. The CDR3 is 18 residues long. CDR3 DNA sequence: TGTGCCAGCAGCCACACGTCAGGGGACAGTGGGTCTAATGAAAAACTGTTTTTT. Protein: CASSHTSGDSGSNEKLFF.

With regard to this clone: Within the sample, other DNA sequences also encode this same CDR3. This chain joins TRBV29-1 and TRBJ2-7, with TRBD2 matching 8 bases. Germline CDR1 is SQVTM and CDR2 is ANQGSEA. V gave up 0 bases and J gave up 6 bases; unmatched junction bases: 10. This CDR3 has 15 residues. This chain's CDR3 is CSVEDVRGRPSEQYV. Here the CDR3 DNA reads TGCAGCGTTGAAGATGTACGCGGGAGGCCGAGCGAGCAGTACGTC.

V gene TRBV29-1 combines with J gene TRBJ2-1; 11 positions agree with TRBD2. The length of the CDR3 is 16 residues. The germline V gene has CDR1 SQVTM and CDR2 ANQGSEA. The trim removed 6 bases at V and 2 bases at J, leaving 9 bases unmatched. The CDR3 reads CSVHPGTSGPYNEQFF. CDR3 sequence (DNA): TGCAGCGTGCACCCGGGGACTAGCGGCCCCTACAATGAGCAGTTCTTC.

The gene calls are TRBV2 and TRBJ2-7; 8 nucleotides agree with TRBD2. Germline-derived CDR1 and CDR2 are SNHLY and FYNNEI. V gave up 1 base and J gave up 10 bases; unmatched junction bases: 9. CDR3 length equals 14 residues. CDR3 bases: TGTGCCAGCAGTGAAGGCCCGGGACTAGGCCCTCAGTACGTC. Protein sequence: CASSEGPGLGPQYV.

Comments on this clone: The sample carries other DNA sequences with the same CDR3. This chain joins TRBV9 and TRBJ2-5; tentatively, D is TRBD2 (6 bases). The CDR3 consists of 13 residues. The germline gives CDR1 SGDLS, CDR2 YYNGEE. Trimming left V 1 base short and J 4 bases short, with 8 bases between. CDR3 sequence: CASSVFGGETQYF. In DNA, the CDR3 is TGTGCCAGCAGCGTATTCGGGGGAGAGACCCAGTACTTC. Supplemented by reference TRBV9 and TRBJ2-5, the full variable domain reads DSGVTQTPKHLITATGQRVTLRCSPRSGDLSVYWYQQSLDQGLQFLIQYYNGEERAKGNILERFSAQQFPDLHSELNLSSLELGDSALYFCASSVFGGETQYFGPGTRLLVL.

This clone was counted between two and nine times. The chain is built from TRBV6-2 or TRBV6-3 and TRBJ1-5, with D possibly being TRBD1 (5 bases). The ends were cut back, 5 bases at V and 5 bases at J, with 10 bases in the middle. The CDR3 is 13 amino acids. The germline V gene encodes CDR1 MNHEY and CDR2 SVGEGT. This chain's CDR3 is CASSDGGYQPQHF. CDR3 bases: TGTGCCAGCAGTGACGGGGGTTATCAGCCCCAGCATTTT.

As DNA, the CDR3 is TGTGCCAGCAGTTCAGGGAAATCTAGCTATGGCTACACCTTC. Its translation is CASSSGKSSYGYTF. V usage is TRBV6-5 and J usage is TRBJ1-2; a weak D match, TRBD1 (5 bases). With 4 bases removed from V and 4 bases from J, the gap between germline ends came to 13 bases. The germline V gene has CDR1 MNHEY and CDR2 SVGAGI. The length of the CDR3 is 14 residues.

Written as DNA, the CDR3 is TGTGCCAGCAGTCTCAATGCGGTCCTTCTGGAGACCCAGTACTTC. Its translation is CASSLNAVLLETQYF. V gene TRBV6-5 combines with J gene TRBJ2-5, with no clear D. V gave up 5 bases and J gave up 5 bases, with 18 bases separating them. The CDR3 consists of 15 residues. Germline loops: CDR1 MNHEY, CDR2 SVGAGI.